Reported below is one T cell receptor beta chain. The target antigen is unknown. The data originate from a study of cytomegalovirus exposure and HLA in healthy donors. Findings and limits, study-wide: Rarity marked most TCR sequences, yet some public TCRs occurred in many donors. CMV serostatus stood as the only immune exposure information on hand. Researchers reported from a later analysis that most CMV-associated TCR beta chains appeared HLA-restricted.

The trim removed 3 bases at V and 8 bases at J, leaving 8 bases unmatched. This CDR3 has 15 amino acids. The germline V gene has CDR1 SGDLS and CDR2 YYNGEE. In the PCR, 60 Vbeta and 13 Jbeta primers were used. Authors' processing steps: Unique TCR beta chains totaled around 86 million in a later count, with roughly 11 million of them shared. Profiled with immunoSEQ multiplex PCR; TCRdb holds only in-frame clones, not every one. V, J and clone size reflect that table, while D and trimming were determined from the DNA. This sample's clone table lists around 45,000 clones. The chain carries TRBV9 and TRBJ1-4, with 9 bases identical to TRBD1. The receptor comes from a male donor in good health and CMV-seronegative. The sample taken for sequencing was PBMCs. CDR3 sequence: CASSDGTGRHEKLFF. The CDR3 DNA sequence: TGTGCCAGCAGCGACGGGACAGGGAGACACGAAAAACTGTTTTTT. The entire variable domain, with the rest obtained from reference TRBV9 and TRBJ1-4, is as follows: DSGVTQTPKHLITATGQRVTLRCSPRSGDLSVYWYQQSLDQGLQFLIQYYNGEERAKGNILERFSAQQFPDLHSELNLSSLELGDSALYFCASSDGTGRHEKLFFGSGTQLSVL.